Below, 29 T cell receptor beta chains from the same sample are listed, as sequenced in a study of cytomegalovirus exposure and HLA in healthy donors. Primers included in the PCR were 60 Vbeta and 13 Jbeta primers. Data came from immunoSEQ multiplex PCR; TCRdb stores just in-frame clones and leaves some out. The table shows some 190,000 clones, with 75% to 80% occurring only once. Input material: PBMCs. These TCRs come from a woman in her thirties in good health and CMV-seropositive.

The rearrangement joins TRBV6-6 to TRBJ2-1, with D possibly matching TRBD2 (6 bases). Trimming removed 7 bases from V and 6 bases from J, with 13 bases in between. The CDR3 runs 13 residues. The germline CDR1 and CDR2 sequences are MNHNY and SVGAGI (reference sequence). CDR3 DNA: TGTGCCAGCAAAGGTCCCGGGGGCAATGAGCAGTTCTTC. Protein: CASKGPGGNEQFF.

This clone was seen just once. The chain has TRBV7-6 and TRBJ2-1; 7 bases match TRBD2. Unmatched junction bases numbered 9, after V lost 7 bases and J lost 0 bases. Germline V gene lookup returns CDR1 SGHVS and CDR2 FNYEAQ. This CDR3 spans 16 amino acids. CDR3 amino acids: CASTPLGGSSYNEQFF. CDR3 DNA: TGTGCCAGCACCCCCCTGGGAGGGAGCTCCTACAATGAGCAGTTCTTC.

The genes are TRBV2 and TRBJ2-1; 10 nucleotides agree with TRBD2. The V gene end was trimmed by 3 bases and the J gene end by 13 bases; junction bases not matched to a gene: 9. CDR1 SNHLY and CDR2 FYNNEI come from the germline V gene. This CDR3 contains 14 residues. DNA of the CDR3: TGTGCCAGCAGTGACCCGTCCCAACTAGCGGGACAGTTCTTC. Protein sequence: CASSDPSQLAGQFF. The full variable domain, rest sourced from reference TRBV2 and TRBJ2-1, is EPEVTQTPSHQVTQMGQEVILRCVPISNHLYFYWYRQILGQKVEFLVSFYNNEISEKSEIFDDQFSVERPDGSNFTLKIRSTKLEDSAMYFCASSDPSQLAGQFFGPGTRLTVL.

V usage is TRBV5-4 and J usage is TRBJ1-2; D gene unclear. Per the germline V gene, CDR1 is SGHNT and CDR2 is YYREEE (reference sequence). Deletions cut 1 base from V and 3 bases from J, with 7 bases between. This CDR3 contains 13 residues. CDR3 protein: CASSLSRDYGYTF. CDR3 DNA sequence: TGTGCCAGCAGCTTGTCACGGGACTATGGCTACACCTTC.

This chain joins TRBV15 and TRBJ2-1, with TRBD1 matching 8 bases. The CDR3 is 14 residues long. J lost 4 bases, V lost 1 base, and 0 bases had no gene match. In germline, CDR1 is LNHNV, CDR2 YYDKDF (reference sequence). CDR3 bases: TGTGCCACCAGCAGAGGGACAGGGTACAATGAGCAGTTCTTC. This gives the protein CATSRGTGYNEQFF.

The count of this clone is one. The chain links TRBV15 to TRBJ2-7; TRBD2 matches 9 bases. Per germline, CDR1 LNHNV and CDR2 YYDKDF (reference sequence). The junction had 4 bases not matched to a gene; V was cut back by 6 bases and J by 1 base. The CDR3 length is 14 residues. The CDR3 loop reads CATRASGMSYEQYF. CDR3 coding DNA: TGTGCCACCAGAGCTAGCGGGATGTCCTACGAGCAGTACTTC. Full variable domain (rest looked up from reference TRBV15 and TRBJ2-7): DAMVIQNPRYQVTQFGKPVTLSCSQTLNHNVMYWYQQKSSQAPKLLFHYYDKDFNNEADTPDNFQSRRPNTSFCFLDIRSPGLGDTAMYLCATRASGMSYEQYFGPGTRLTVT.

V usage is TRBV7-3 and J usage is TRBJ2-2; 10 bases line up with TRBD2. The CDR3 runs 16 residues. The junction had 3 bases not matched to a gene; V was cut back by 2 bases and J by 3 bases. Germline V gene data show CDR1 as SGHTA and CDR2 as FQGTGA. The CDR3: CASSLGLAGDTGELFF. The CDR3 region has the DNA TGTGCCAGCAGCTTAGGGCTAGCGGGAGACACCGGGGAGCTGTTTTTT. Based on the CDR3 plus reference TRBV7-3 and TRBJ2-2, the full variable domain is GAGVSQTPSNKVTEKGKYVELRCDPISGHTALYWYRQSLGQGPEFLIYFQGTGAADDSGLPNDRFFAVRPEGSVSTLKIQRTERGDSAVYLCASSLGLAGDTGELFFGEGSRLTVL.

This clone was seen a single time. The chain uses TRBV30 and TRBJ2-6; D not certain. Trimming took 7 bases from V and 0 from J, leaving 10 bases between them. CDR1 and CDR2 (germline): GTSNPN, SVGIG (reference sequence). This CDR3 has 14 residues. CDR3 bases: TGTGCCTTAGAGGCCCTCTCTGGGGCCAACGTCCTGACTTTC. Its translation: CALEALSGANVLTF.

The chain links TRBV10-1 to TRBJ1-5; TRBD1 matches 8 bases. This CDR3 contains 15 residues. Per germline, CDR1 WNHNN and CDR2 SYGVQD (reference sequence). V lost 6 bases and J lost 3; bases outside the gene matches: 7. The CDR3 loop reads CASSRRQGFNQPQHF. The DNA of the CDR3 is TGCGCCAGCAGCCGACGACAGGGGTTCAATCAGCCCCAGCATTTT.

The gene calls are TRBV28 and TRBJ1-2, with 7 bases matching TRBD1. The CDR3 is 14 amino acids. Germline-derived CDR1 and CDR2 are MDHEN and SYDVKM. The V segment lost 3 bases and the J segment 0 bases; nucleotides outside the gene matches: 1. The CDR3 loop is CASSLTGTNYGYTF. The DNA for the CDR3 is TGTGCCAGCAGTTTGACAGGGACTAACTATGGCTACACCTTC.

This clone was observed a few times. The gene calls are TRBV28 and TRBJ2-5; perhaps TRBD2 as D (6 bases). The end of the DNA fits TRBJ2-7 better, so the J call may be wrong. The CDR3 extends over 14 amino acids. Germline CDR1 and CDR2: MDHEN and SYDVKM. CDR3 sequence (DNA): TGTGCCAGCAGTTTAGTCGGGAGTGTCGACGAGCAGTACTTC. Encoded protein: CASSLVGSVDEQYF.

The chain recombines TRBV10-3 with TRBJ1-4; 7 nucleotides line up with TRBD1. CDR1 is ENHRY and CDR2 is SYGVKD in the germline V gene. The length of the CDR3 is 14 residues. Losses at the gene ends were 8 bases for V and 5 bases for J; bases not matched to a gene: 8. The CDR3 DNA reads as TGTGCCATCGGGGCGGGGACAGTAAATGAAAAACTGTTTTTT. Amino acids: CAIGAGTVNEKLFF.

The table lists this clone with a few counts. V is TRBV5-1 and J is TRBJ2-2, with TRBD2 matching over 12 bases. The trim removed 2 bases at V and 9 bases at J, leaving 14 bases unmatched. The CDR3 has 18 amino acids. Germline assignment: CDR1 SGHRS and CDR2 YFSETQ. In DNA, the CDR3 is TGCGCCAGCAGCTTCGCCGCTAGCGGGGGGGCCGCCTGGCGGGAGCTGTTTTTT. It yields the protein CASSFAASGGAAWRELFF. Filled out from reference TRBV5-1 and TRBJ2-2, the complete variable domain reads KAGVTQTPRYLIKTRGQQVTLSCSPISGHRSVSWYQQTPGQGLQFLFEYFSETQRNKGNFPGRFSGRQFSNSRSEMNVSTLELGDSALYLCASSFAASGGAAWRELFFGEGSRLTVL.

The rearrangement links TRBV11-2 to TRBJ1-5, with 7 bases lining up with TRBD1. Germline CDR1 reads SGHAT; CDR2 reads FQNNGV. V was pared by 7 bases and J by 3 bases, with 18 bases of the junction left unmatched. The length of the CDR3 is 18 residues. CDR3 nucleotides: TGTGCCAGCACCCCAGACAGGGTCCCGGTTCCAACCAATCAGCCCCAGCATTTT. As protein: CASTPDRVPVPTNQPQHF.

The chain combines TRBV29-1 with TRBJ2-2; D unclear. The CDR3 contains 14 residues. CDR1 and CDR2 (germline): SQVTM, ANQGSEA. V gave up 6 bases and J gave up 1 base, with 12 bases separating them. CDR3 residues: CSVRGTLNTGELFF. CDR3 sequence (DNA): TGCAGCGTACGCGGAACCCTGAACACCGGGGAGCTGTTTTTT.

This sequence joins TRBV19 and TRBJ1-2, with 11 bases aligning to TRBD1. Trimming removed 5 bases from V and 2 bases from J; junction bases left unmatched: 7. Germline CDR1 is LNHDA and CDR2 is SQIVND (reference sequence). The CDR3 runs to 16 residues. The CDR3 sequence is CASSPRGTGGNYGYTF. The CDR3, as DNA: TGTGCCAGTAGTCCCCGCGGGACAGGGGGGAACTATGGCTACACCTTC.

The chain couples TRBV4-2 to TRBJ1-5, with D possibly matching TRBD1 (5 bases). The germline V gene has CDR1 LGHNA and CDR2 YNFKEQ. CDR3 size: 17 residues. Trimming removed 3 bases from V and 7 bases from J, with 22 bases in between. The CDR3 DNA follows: TGTGCCAGCAGCCAGGACGGTCATACAGGTGTCGTGCAGCCCCAGCATTTT. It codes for CASSQDGHTGVVQPQHF.

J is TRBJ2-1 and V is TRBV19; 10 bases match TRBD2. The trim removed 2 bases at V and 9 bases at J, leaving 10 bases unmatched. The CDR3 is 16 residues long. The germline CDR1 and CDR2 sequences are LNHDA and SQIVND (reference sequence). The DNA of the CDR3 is TGTGCCAGTAGTATAAGGGAGAGCGGGAGGGAGGGTGAGCAGTTCTTC. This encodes CASSIRESGREGEQFF.

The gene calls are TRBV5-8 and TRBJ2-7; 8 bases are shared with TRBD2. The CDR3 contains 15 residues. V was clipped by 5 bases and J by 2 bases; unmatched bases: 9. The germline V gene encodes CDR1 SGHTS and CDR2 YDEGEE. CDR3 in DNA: TGTGCCAGCAGACGGCGGGAGGCTCGGCCCTACGAGCAGTACTTC. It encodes CASRRREARPYEQYF.

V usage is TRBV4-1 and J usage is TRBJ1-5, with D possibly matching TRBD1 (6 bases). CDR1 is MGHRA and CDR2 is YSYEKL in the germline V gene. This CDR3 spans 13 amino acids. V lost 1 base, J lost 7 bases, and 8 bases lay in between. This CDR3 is CASSQAGAQPQHF. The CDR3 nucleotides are TGCGCCAGCAGCCAAGCAGGGGCCCAGCCCCAGCATTTT.

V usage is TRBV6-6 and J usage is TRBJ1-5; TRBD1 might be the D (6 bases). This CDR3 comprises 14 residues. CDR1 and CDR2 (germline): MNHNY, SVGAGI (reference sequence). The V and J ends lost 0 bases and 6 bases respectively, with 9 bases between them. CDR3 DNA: TGTGCCAGCAGTTACTCGGAACAGGGTCAGCCCCAGCATTTT. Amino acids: CASSYSEQGQPQHF.

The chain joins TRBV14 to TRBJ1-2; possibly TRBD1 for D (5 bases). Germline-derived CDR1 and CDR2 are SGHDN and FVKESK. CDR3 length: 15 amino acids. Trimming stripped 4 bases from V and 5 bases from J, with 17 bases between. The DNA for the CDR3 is TGTGCCAGCAGCCCCTGGACACCCTCGCAATATGGCTACACCTTC. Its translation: CASSPWTPSQYGYTF.

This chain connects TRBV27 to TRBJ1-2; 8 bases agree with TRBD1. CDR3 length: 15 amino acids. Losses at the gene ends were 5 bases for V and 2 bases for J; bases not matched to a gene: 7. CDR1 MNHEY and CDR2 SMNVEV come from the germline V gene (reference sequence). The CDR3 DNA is TGTGCCAGCAGTAACACAGGGGGAGCCAACTATGGCTACACCTTC. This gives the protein CASSNTGGANYGYTF.

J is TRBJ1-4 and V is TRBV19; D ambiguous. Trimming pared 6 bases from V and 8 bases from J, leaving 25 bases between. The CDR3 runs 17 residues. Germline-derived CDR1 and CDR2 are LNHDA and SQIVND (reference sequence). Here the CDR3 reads CASRGRSRTGPGEKLFF. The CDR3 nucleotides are TGTGCCAGTAGGGGCCGAAGCCGGACCGGACCGGGAGAAAAACTGTTTTTT. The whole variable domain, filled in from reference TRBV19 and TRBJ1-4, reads DGGITQSPKYLFRKEGQNVTLSCEQNLNHDAMYWYRQDPGQGLRLIYYSQIVNDFQKGDIAEGYSVSREKKESFPLTVTSAQKNPTAFYLCASRGRSRTGPGEKLFFGSGTQLSVL.

In DNA form, the CDR3 reads TGTGCCAGCAGTTACGTCACTACTAGACAGGGGGAAACCGGGGAGCTGTTTTTT. It yields the protein CASSYVTTRQGETGELFF. The chain uses TRBV2 and TRBJ2-2; 9 bases line up with TRBD1. The ends lost 5 bases at V and 5 bases at J; junction bases unmatched: 15. The germline CDR1 and CDR2 sequences are SNHLY and FYNNEI. The CDR3 sequence is 18 residues long.

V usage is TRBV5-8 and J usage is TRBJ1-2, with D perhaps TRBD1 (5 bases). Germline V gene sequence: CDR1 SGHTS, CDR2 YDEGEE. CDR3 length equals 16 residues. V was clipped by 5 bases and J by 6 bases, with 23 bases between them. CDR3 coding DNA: TGTGCCAGCAGGCCGTGGACTCGGGGGATGGATGATGGCTACACCTTC. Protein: CASRPWTRGMDDGYTF.

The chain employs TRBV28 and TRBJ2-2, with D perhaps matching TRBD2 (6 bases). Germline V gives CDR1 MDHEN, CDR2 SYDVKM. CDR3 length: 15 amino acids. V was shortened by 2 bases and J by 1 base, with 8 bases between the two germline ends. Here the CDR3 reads CASSLAGMNTGELFF. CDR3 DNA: TGTGCCAGCAGTTTAGCGGGGATGAACACCGGGGAGCTGTTTTTT.

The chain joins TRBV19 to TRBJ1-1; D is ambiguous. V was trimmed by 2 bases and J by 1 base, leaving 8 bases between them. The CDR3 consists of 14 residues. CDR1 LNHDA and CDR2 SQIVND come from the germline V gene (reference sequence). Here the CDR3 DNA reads TGTGCCAGTAGTATACTCGGAGCGAACACTGAAGCTTTCTTT. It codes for CASSILGANTEAFF.

The CDR3 loop is CASSLPARFSGSYNEQFF. In DNA form, the CDR3 reads TGCGCCAGCAGCTTGCCGGCACGGTTTTCGGGCTCCTACAATGAGCAGTTCTTC. The chain joins TRBV5-1 to TRBJ2-1; no clear D gene. V lost 1 base and J lost 0, with 17 bases in between. Germline V gene sequence: CDR1 SGHRS, CDR2 YFSETQ. The CDR3 has 18 residues.